Shown below are 32 T cell receptor beta chains from a single sample sequenced in a study of blood T cell repertoires in COVID-19. Libraries were prepared by immunoSEQ multiplex PCR; TCRdb keeps only in-frame clonotypes and omits some of them. The sample shows approximately 250,000 clones, about 88% of them seen only once. What was sequenced was peripheral blood. The receptors come from a woman in her fifties or sixties with COVID-19, enrolled during active disease.

Remarks on this clone: Other nucleotide sequences from this sample produce the same CDR3. The V and J genes are TRBV28 and TRBJ1-2, with a weak D call TRBD1 (5 bases). V was pared by 2 bases and J by 4 bases, with 8 bases between. This CDR3 has 13 amino acids. Germline lookup yields CDR1 MDHEN and CDR2 SYDVKM. DNA for the CDR3: TGTGCCAGCAGTTTAGATCAGGGCTATGGCTACACCTTC. Protein product: CASSLDQGYGYTF.

The chain couples TRBV18 to TRBJ1-5; D unclear. Between the trimmed V and J ends, which lost 8 bases and 2 bases, there was a span of 16 bases. From germline, CDR1 is KGHSH and CDR2 LQKENI. The CDR3 is made up of 15 amino acids. The CDR3 protein is CASTVTGLGNQPQHF. The DNA for the CDR3 is TGTGCCAGCACCGTGACTGGTCTCGGCAATCAGCCCCAGCATTTT. Full variable domain (remainder filled in from reference TRBV18 and TRBJ1-5): NAGVMQNPRHLVRRRGQEARLRCSPMKGHSHVYWYRQLPEEGLKFMVYLQKENIIDESGMPKERFSAEFPKEGPSILRIQQVVRGDSAAYFCASTVTGLGNQPQHFGDGTRLSIL.

This clone was counted a single time. The rearrangement joins TRBV5-6 to TRBJ1-5, with D tentatively TRBD1 (6 bases). CDR3 size: 14 residues. V shed 3 bases and J shed 7 bases, with 14 bases lying between them. Germline values: CDR1 SGHDT, CDR2 YYEEEE. CDR3 in DNA: TGTGCCAGCAGCTCCTACAGGGTTAAACAGCCCCAGCATTTT. As protein: CASSSYRVKQPQHF.

The sample holds a few counts of this clone. The chain couples TRBV2 to TRBJ2-1, with D unresolved. This CDR3 is 14 amino acids long. Germline CDR1 reads SNHLY; CDR2 reads FYNNEI. The ends were cut back, 7 bases at V and 4 bases at J, with 14 bases in the middle. For the CDR3, the DNA is TGTGCCAGCACTTTGAGGCGTCCTTACAATGAGCAGTTCTTC. Translation gives CASTLRRPYNEQFF. The entire variable domain, with the rest obtained from reference TRBV2 and TRBJ2-1, is as follows: EPEVTQTPSHQVTQMGQEVILRCVPISNHLYFYWYRQILGQKVEFLVSFYNNEISEKSEIFDDQFSVERPDGSNFTLKIRSTKLEDSAMYFCASTLRRPYNEQFFGPGTRLTVL.

The chain combines TRBV5-3 with TRBJ1-2, with D possibly being TRBD1 (5 bases). TRBV5-3 is marked as an open reading frame, function uncertain. The CDR3 loop spans 13 amino acids. V gave up 3 bases and J gave up 4 bases, with 10 bases separating them. The CDR3 spells CARSCGAVYGYTF. The CDR3 coding sequence is TGTGCCAGAAGCTGTGGGGCCGTCTATGGCTACACCTTC.

The chain couples TRBV9 to TRBJ2-7, with 9 positions matching TRBD2. V lost 0 bases to trimming and J lost 3 bases; unmatched junction nucleotides: 4. CDR3 length: 15 residues. Germline CDR1 and CDR2: SGDLS and YYNGEE. CDR3 in DNA: TGTGCCAGCAGCGTAGGGGTAGCGGGGGTCTACGAGCAGTACTTC. Protein product: CASSVGVAGVYEQYF. Full variable domain (missing parts from reference TRBV9 and TRBJ2-7): DSGVTQTPKHLITATGQRVTLRCSPRSGDLSVYWYQQSLDQGLQFLIQYYNGEERAKGNILERFSAQQFPDLHSELNLSSLELGDSALYFCASSVGVAGVYEQYFGPGTRLTVT.

The chain joins TRBV13 to TRBJ1-1; 7 nucleotides agree with TRBD1. V lost 1 base and J lost 5; bases outside the gene matches: 10. This CDR3 is built from 16 residues. Germline values: CDR1 PRHDT, CDR2 FYEKMQ (reference sequence). The DNA of the CDR3 is TGTGCCAGCAGCTTAGCCCACTCAGGGGGTTGGACTGAAGCTTTCTTT. Encoded protein: CASSLAHSGGWTEAFF.

The chain links TRBV5-1 to TRBJ2-7, with 9 bases that match TRBD1. V shed 1 base, J shed 6 bases, and the junction held 14 bases outside the gene matches. The CDR3 is 17 amino acids. Germline CDR1 SGHRS, CDR2 YFSETQ. CDR3 in amino acids: CASSLSTPGTGSGEQYF. CDR3 sequence (DNA): TGCGCCAGCAGCTTGAGTACCCCCGGGACAGGGTCGGGCGAGCAGTACTTC.

The gene calls are TRBV10-3 and TRBJ1-6; 8 positions agree with TRBD1. With V trimmed by 6 bases and J by 7 bases, 5 bases remained unmatched. Germline values: CDR1 ENHRY, CDR2 SYGVKD. This CDR3 contains 14 residues. For the CDR3, the DNA is TGTGCCATCAGGGGGACAGGCCACAATTCACCCCTCCACTTT. Its protein product is CAIRGTGHNSPLHF.

This chain links TRBV7-2 with TRBJ1-1; TRBD1 is a possible D gene (6 bases). CDR1 SGHTA and CDR2 FQGNSA come from the germline V gene. V lost 1 base, J lost 4 bases, and 13 bases lay in between. The CDR3 covers 15 residues. CDR3 residues: CASSLVGRGITEAFF. The CDR3 DNA sequence: TGTGCCAGCAGCTTAGTAGGCAGGGGTATCACTGAAGCTTTCTTT.

This chain links TRBV27 with TRBJ1-1, with 7 bases matching TRBD1. This CDR3 spans 13 amino acids. J was trimmed by 2 bases and V by 6 bases; bases with no gene match: 3. The germline gives CDR1 MNHEY, CDR2 SMNVEV (reference sequence). CDR3 amino acids: CASSRTGNTEAFF. The CDR3 DNA sequence: TGTGCCAGCAGCCGGACAGGTAACACTGAAGCTTTCTTT.

The chain couples TRBV28 to TRBJ1-2; unclear D gene. Germline V gives CDR1 MDHEN, CDR2 SYDVKM. Trimming took 6 bases from V and 2 from J, leaving 16 bases between them. The CDR3 is 15 residues long. The CDR3 DNA is TGTGCCAGCAGAGCACCCTTTGGGCTAAACTATGGCTACACCTTC. This sequence encodes CASRAPFGLNYGYTF.

The chain employs TRBV6-1 and TRBJ2-1; 8 nucleotides line up with TRBD2. The CDR3 has 13 residues. Germline trimming cut 2 bases from V and 8 bases from J; bases unmatched to any gene: 2. Germline CDR1 and CDR2: MNHNS and SASEGT. CDR3 sequence reads: CASSESGRDEQFF. The CDR3 DNA is TGTGCCAGCAGTGAATCCGGGAGGGATGAGCAGTTCTTC.

V usage is TRBV27 and J usage is TRBJ1-4, with D unclear. This CDR3 comprises 12 residues. Germline V gene sequence: CDR1 MNHEY, CDR2 SMNVEV (reference sequence). The V and J ends lost 5 bases and 12 bases respectively, with 13 bases between them. CDR3 region: CASSDGFGELFF. DNA for the CDR3: TGTGCCAGCAGTGACGGATTCGGGGAACTGTTTTTT.

V gene TRBV18 combines with J gene TRBJ1-1, with D perhaps TRBD1 (5 bases). Trimming pared 4 bases from V and 3 bases from J, leaving 12 bases between. Germline CDR1 KGHSH, CDR2 LQKENI. The CDR3 is 14 residues long. CDR3 bases: TGTGCCAGCTCACAGTGGCCGGGGGACACTGAAGCTTTCTTT. Translating it yields CASSQWPGDTEAFF.

The CDR3 protein is CAWSRSRDSFNEQFF. The CDR3 coding sequence is TGTGCCTGGAGCCGGAGCCGGGACAGCTTCAATGAGCAGTTCTTC. The gene calls are TRBV30 and TRBJ2-1, with 7 bases matching TRBD1. This CDR3 is built from 15 residues. Germline CDR1 GTSNPN, CDR2 SVGIG (reference sequence). V dropped 3 bases and J dropped 6; count of bases not matched to a gene: 11.

This chain uses TRBV28 with TRBJ1-2, with TRBD1 matching over 10 bases. This CDR3 has 14 residues. From germline, CDR1 is MDHEN and CDR2 SYDVKM. Unmatched junction bases numbered 6, after V lost 6 bases and J lost 5 bases. DNA for the CDR3: TGTGCCAGCAGACCACCGGGACAGGGGTATGGCTACACCTTC. This encodes CASRPPGQGYGYTF.

This chain links TRBV5-1 with TRBJ2-2, with 8 bases matching TRBD1. CDR1 is SGHRS, CDR2 YFSETQ, per germline. The trim removed 3 bases at V and 1 base at J, leaving 5 bases unmatched. The CDR3 runs 16 residues. CDR3 sequence: CASSWSGTGNTGELFF. CDR3 DNA: TGCGCCAGCAGCTGGTCCGGGACAGGGAACACCGGGGAGCTGTTTTTT.

The chain is built from TRBV21-1 and TRBJ2-1; the table's D call TRBD1 went unverified against the DNA. TRBV21-1 is assigned pseudogene status. CDR3 length: 15 residues. In DNA, the CDR3 is TGTGCCAGCAGCACAGCGGCCTTCTCCTACAATGAGCAGTTCTTC. Translated, it gives CASSTAAFSYNEQFF.

A single count supports this clone. The V and J genes are TRBV5-1 and TRBJ1-1, with 10 bases identical to TRBD1. Germline assignment: CDR1 SGHRS and CDR2 YFSETQ. V was clipped by 4 bases and J by 4 bases; unmatched bases: 1. The CDR3 loop spans 13 amino acids. This CDR3 is CASSRQGATEAFF. DNA of the CDR3: TGCGCCAGCAGCCGACAGGGGGCCACTGAAGCTTTCTTT.

This chain connects TRBV7-9 to TRBJ1-1; no clear D. The CDR3 contains 15 residues. V shed 0 bases and J shed 4 bases, with 12 bases lying between them. Germline V gene lookup returns CDR1 SEHNR and CDR2 FQNEAQ (reference sequence). This chain's CDR3 is CASSLARGGSTEAFF. The CDR3 region has the DNA TGTGCCAGCAGCTTAGCGCGAGGAGGGAGCACTGAAGCTTTCTTT.

V usage is TRBV4-2 and J usage is TRBJ2-7; 11 bases match TRBD2. The CDR3 has 17 amino acids. The germline CDR1 and CDR2 sequences are LGHNA and YNFKEQ. The V segment lost 4 bases and the J segment 3 bases; nucleotides outside the gene matches: 11. CDR3 loop: CASSLLPGTSGYYEQYF. DNA for the CDR3: TGTGCCAGCAGCCTCCTACCCGGGACTAGCGGATACTACGAGCAGTACTTC.

This clone was detected only once. The chain has TRBV28 and TRBJ1-5; 7 bases are shared with TRBD1. The V segment lost 2 bases and the J segment 6 bases; nucleotides outside the gene matches: 7. The germline V gene has CDR1 MDHEN and CDR2 SYDVKM. The CDR3 has 15 amino acids. The CDR3, as DNA: TGTGCCAGCAGTTTAGGCGACAGGGCGAGTCAGCCCCAGCATTTT. Amino acids: CASSLGDRASQPQHF. Together with reference TRBV28 and TRBJ1-5, the CDR3 gives the full variable domain: DVKVTQSSRYLVKRTGEKVFLECVQDMDHENMFWYRQDPGLGLRLIYFSYDVKMKEKGDIPEGYSVSREKKERFSLILESASTNQTSMYLCASSLGDRASQPQHFGDGTRLSIL.

The rearrangement links TRBV4-3 to TRBJ1-6; 7 bases are a match to TRBD1. Germline V lookup: CDR1 LGHNA, CDR2 YSLEER. This CDR3 has 15 residues. V was clipped by 2 bases and J by 7 bases; unmatched bases: 5. CDR3 amino acids: CASSQNDRVNSPLHF. The CDR3 DNA follows: TGCGCCAGCAGCCAAAACGACAGGGTGAATTCACCCCTCCACTTT.

V usage is TRBV5-1 and J usage is TRBJ1-3, with D possibly being TRBD1 (5 bases). This CDR3 has 14 residues. CDR1 and CDR2 from the germline V gene are SGHRS and YFSETQ. Deletions cut 5 bases from V and 4 bases from J, with 13 bases between. The CDR3 DNA is TGCGCCAGCAGGGTAGGGGTGGAAGGAAACACCATATATTTT. Residues: CASRVGVEGNTIYF.

The gene calls are TRBV30 and TRBJ2-1; D possibly corresponds to TRBD2 (5 bases). Trimming shortened V by 2 bases and J by 9 bases, and 11 bases separated the two germline ends. The CDR3 contains 12 residues. The germline gives CDR1 GTSNPN, CDR2 SVGIG (reference sequence). The CDR3 DNA reads as TGTGCCTGGAGTCTAGCTTTGGGTGAGCAGTTCTTC. Translated, it gives CAWSLALGEQFF.

The chain recombines TRBV3-1 (or the pseudogene TRBV3-2) with TRBJ1-5; D is unclear. CDR1 is LGHDT and CDR2 is YNNKEL in the germline V gene (reference sequence). The CDR3 has 15 amino acids. V shed 5 bases and J shed 6 bases, with 17 bases lying between them. In DNA, the CDR3 is TGTGCCAGCAGCTCGGGCGGTCGGGGTATTCAGCCCCAGCATTTT. Its translation: CASSSGGRGIQPQHF.

The chain carries TRBV7-8 and TRBJ2-2, with 11 positions matching TRBD1. The CDR3 runs to 19 residues. The germline gives CDR1 SGHVS, CDR2 FQNEAQ. V shed 8 bases, J shed 2 bases, and the junction held 16 bases outside the gene matches. In DNA form, the CDR3 reads TGTGCCAGCCCTAAATCGTCGGGACAGGGGGTAGTTAACACCGGGGAGCTGTTTTTT. Translation gives CASPKSSGQGVVNTGELFF. Using reference TRBV7-8 and TRBJ2-2 for the parts outside the CDR3, the full variable domain is GAGVSQSPRYKVAKRGQDVALRCDPISGHVSLFWYQQALGQGPEFLTYFQNEAQLDKSGLPSDRFFAERPEGSVSTLKIQRTQQEDSAVYLCASPKSSGQGVVNTGELFFGEGSRLTVL.

The rearrangement uses TRBV7-2 and TRBJ1-1; D remains ambiguous. The length of the CDR3 is 14 residues. Germline CDR1 SGHTA, CDR2 FQGNSA. V dropped 4 bases and J dropped 1 base, with 10 bases sitting between them. The CDR3 reads CASSSRVPNTEAFF. The CDR3 nucleotides are TGTGCCAGCAGCTCACGAGTCCCGAACACTGAAGCTTTCTTT.

The CDR3 nucleotides read TGTGCCAGCAGTCGCTCTCTAGCGGGAGGACTCTACGAGCAGTACTTC. This sequence encodes CASSRSLAGGLYEQYF. V and J are TRBV6-2 or TRBV6-3 and TRBJ2-7, with TRBD2 matching 11 bases. The ends lost 5 bases at V and 3 bases at J; junction bases unmatched: 9. The CDR3 runs to 16 residues. Germline values: CDR1 MNHEY, CDR2 SVGEGT.

The genes are TRBV25-1 and TRBJ1-1; 7 nucleotides agree with TRBD1. The CDR3 has 15 residues. V was pared by 10 bases and J by 5 bases, with 16 bases of the junction left unmatched. The V gene's germline CDR1 is MGHDK and CDR2 SYGVNS. Here the CDR3 reads CATERPTGVGTEAFF. DNA of the CDR3: TGTGCCACCGAGAGGCCTACAGGGGTAGGGACTGAAGCTTTCTTT.

This clone was seen only a few times. The gene calls are TRBV29-1 and TRBJ1-1, with 7 positions matching TRBD1. The length of the CDR3 is 13 residues. V was clipped by 3 bases and J by 4 bases; unmatched bases: 5. Germline-derived CDR1 and CDR2 are SQVTM and ANQGSEA. CDR3 loop: CSVDRGFSTEAFF. The CDR3 coding sequence is TGCAGCGTTGACAGGGGGTTTAGCACTGAAGCTTTCTTT.